The source of this T cell receptor beta chain is a study of blood T cell repertoires in COVID-19. The overall study: Whether acute or convalescent, the COVID-19 samples came from the United States, Italy and Spain. Sources were T cells, B-cell-depleted T cells, or PBMCs; the material itself was cDNA or gDNA.

Germline CDR1 MNHEY, CDR2 SVGEGT. V shed 6 bases, J shed 6 bases, and the junction held 22 bases outside the gene matches. The CDR3 sequence is 18 residues long. Authors' analysis steps: The authors estimated nucleated cell counts from reference gene primer amplification. Method: immunoSEQ multiplex PCR; TCRdb's copy keeps in-frame clones and lacks some. V and J calls plus clone size are reproduced from that table; the DNA served to infer D and trimming. The sample lists about 100,000 clones; roughly 85% were seen once. The sequencing input was peripheral blood. The receptor was derived from a woman between 70 and 85 years old with active or convalescent COVID-19. V is TRBV6-2 or TRBV6-3 and J is TRBJ2-7, with TRBD2 matching over 8 bases. CDR3: CASSPGDWFAGTRSEQYF. The CDR3 nucleotides are TGTGCCAGCAGCCCCGGGGATTGGTTTGCCGGGACTAGATCCGAGCAGTACTTC.